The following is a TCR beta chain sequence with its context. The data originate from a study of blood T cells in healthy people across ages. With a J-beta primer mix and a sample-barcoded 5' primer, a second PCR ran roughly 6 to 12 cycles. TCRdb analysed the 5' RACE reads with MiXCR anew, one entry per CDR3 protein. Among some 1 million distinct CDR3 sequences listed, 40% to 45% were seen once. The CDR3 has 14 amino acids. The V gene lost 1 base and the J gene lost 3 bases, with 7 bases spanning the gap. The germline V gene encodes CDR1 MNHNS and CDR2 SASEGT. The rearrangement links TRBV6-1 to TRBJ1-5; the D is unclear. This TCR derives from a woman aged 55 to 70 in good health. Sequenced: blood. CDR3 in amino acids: CASSEGPYNQPQHF. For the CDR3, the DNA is TGTGCCAGCAGTGAAGGGCCGTACAATCAGCCCCAGCATTTT.